The text below deals with one T cell receptor beta chain. Here immunoSEQ multiplex PCR was the method, and the copy in TCRdb shows in-frame clones only, minus some. The sample lists tens of thousands of clones, 85% occurring once. The trim removed 5 bases at V and 7 bases at J, leaving 12 bases unmatched. The CDR3 consists of 15 residues. CDR1 is MDHEN and CDR2 is SYDVKM in the germline V gene. This sample was taken from a study of OX40 agonist ivuxolimab in advanced cancers. The chain uses TRBV28 and TRBJ1-2, with 8 bases that match TRBD1. The source is an adult with an advanced solid tumor such as melanoma, head and neck, liver or kidney cancer. The material sequenced was CD4+ or CD8+ T cells sorted from blood, taken in a trial of the OX40 agonist ivuxolimab. The CDR3 DNA reads TGTGCCAGCAGTACCCCGGACAGGGAAAGTACTGGCTACACCTTC. This codes for CASSTPDRESTGYTF.